This T cell receptor beta chain was recovered during a study of cytomegalovirus exposure and HLA in healthy donors. Study context: Earlier results showed some 120 million unique TCR beta sequences derived from about 179 million T cells.

The study's findings and limits: Researchers catalogued approximately 170 TCR beta chains as cytomegalovirus-associated. A later analysis linked a missense variant in DCLRE1C to the trimming of TCR beta V and J genes.

As regards this clone: As yet, its antigen is unknown.

PCR employed 60 Vbeta and 13 Jbeta primers. Sequenced by immunoSEQ multiplex PCR; TCRdb stores in-frame clones only, minus some. The sample carries fewer than 110,000 clones, under 80% recorded once. At collection, donors were nominally healthy, but unrecorded immune exposures were probable. This CDR3 is 15 amino acids long. Germline V gene lookup returns CDR1 SGHVS and CDR2 FNYEAQ. V shed 6 bases and J 15 bases; nucleotides not matched to a gene: 18. Sequencing was carried out using PBMCs. V usage is TRBV7-6 and J usage is TRBJ2-1, with 9 bases lining up with TRBD1. This clonotype was sampled from a woman aged 40 to 49 in good health and CMV-seropositive. CDR3 loop: CASSPNTGGVDRRFF. Here the CDR3 DNA reads TGTGCCAGCAGTCCCAATACAGGGGGCGTCGACCGAAGGTTCTTC. Together with reference TRBV7-6 and TRBJ2-1, the CDR3 gives the full variable domain: GAGVSQSPRYKVTKRGQDVALRCDPISGHVSLYWYRQALGQGPEFLTYFNYEAQQDKSGLPNDRFSAERPEGSISTLTIQRTEQRDSAMYRCASSPNTGGVDRRFFGPGTRLTVL.